This T cell receptor (beta chain) appears in the sequencing data of a study of response to subunit inactivated influenza vaccine. Study outcomes and limitations: Authors suggested each seasonal flu vaccination may recruit only limited numbers of new T cells.

Each CDR3 protein gets one entry after TCRdb re-called the RT-PCR reads with MiXCR. The sample includes some 300,000 distinct CDR3 sequences, 20% to 25% seen only once; the top ten take under 13%. This clonotype occurred a few times. Its antigen is currently unknown. This CDR3 contains 16 residues. The V gene end was trimmed by 3 bases and the J gene end by 4 bases; junction bases not matched to a gene: 11. Per germline, CDR1 LGHNA and CDR2 YSLEER. The starting material was PBMCs from blood, obtained around 22 months after vaccination. The sequence derives from a man aged 45-69 years who received an inactivated influenza vaccine. The chain recombines TRBV4-3 with TRBJ1-2; TRBD1 matches 7 bases. CDR3 residues: CASSQANRGSSYGYTF. CDR3 DNA: TGCGCCAGCAGCCAGGCTAACAGGGGTTCTAGCTATGGCTACACCTTC.